The rows below give T cell receptor beta chains drawn from one sample of a study of T cell responses to AZD1222 COVID-19 vaccine. Profiling relied on immunoSEQ multiplex PCR, and the TCRdb table lists in-frame clones only, not all of them. The table lists 98,000 or so clones, roughly 90% of them singletons, with around 20% in the top ten. This specimen was peripheral blood, taken on day 0 of AZD1222 vaccination. These receptors came from an adult in good health. The CDR3 runs from the conserved cysteine through the conserved F or W. The D gene is left open where the match is weak. Clone sizes are given selectively: once, few, many, or a class where the clone is expanded.

V,D,size,J,CDR3,DNA
TRBV21-1,.,.,TRBJ2-2,CASSKVGLALRTGELFF,TGTGCCAGCAGCAAAGTCGGACTAGCCCTGAGAACCGGGGAGCTGTTTTTT
TRBV9,.,.,TRBJ2-5,CASSVGSDQETQYF,TGTGCCAGCAGCGTAGGCTCAGACCAAGAGACCCAGTACTTC
TRBV27,.,.,TRBJ2-7,CASKEGTNSYEQYF,TGTGCCAGCAAGGAGGGGACAAACTCCTACGAGCAGTACTTC
TRBV5-1,.,.,TRBJ2-7,CASSLALAISYEQYF,TGCGCCAGCAGCTTGGCCTTGGCAATTTCCTACGAGCAGTACTTC
TRBV19,.,.,TRBJ1-5,CASTPGVGDSNQPQHF,TGTGCCAGTACCCCAGGGGTTGGTGATAGCAATCAGCCCCAGCATTTT
TRBV5-5,.,.,TRBJ2-2,CASSFNRQGKNTGELFF,TGTGCCAGCAGCTTTAATCGGCAGGGGAAGAACACCGGGGAGCTGTTTTTT
TRBV27,.,.,TRBJ2-2,CASSLSLTTGELFF,TGTGCCAGCAGTTTAAGTCTTACCACCGGGGAGCTGTTTTTT
TRBV9,TRBD2,.,TRBJ2-1,CASSENPSGGAGREQFF,TGTGCCAGCAGCGAGAATCCTAGCGGGGGGGCTGGGCGTGAGCAGTTCTTC
TRBV6-5,.,once,TRBJ2-5,CASSVLVGGPETQYF,TGTGCCAGCAGCGTACTAGTGGGGGGGCCAGAGACCCAGTACTTC
TRBV11-2,.,.,TRBJ2-7,CASSLDSDEQYF,TGTGCCAGCAGCTTAGATAGCGACGAGCAGTACTTC
TRBV20-1,.,.,TRBJ1-1,CSASRQRNTEAFF,TGCAGTGCTAGTAGACAGAGGAACACTGAAGCTTTCTTT
TRBV2,.,.,TRBJ2-7,CASSGGTATYEQYF,TGTGCCAGCAGTGGCGGGACAGCGACGTACGAGCAGTACTTC
TRBV6-5,.,.,TRBJ2-5,CASSSGGEETQYF,TGTGCCAGCAGTTCAGGCGGAGAAGAGACCCAGTACTTC
TRBV21-1,.,.,TRBJ1-5,CASSRLNGGMDQPQHF,TGTGCCAGCAGCAGGCTAAACGGGGGTATGGATCAGCCCCAGCATTTT
TRBV7-2,TRBD1,.,TRBJ2-1,CASSLVKQGASFF,TGTGCCAGCAGCTTAGTAAAGCAGGGGGCTAGTTTCTTC
TRBV7-9,.,.,TRBJ1-2,CASSFTTDMWGYTF,TGTGCCAGCAGCTTTACGACAGACATGTGGGGCTACACCTTC
TRBV2,TRBD1,.,TRBJ2-7,CASREGTGANYEQYF,TGTGCCAGCAGGGAGGGGACAGGGGCTAACTACGAGCAGTACTTC
TRBV29-1,TRBD1,.,TRBJ2-5,CSVEGQGVLETQYF,TGCAGCGTTGAAGGACAGGGGGTTTTAGAGACCCAGTACTTC
TRBV4-1,TRBD1,.,TRBJ2-7,CASSQLDLTGTYEQYF,TGCGCCAGCAGCCAACTGGATCTGACAGGGACCTACGAGCAGTACTTC
TRBV21-1,.,.,TRBJ1-4,CASSKAQGADKEKLFF,TGTGCCAGCAGCAAAGCACAGGGGGCGGATAAGGAAAAACTGTTTTTT
TRBV30,TRBD1,.,TRBJ1-2,CARASGGVYTF,TGTGCCCGGGCGTCAGGGGGAGTCTACACCTTC
TRBV27,TRBD1,.,TRBJ1-5,CASSLGTGVNQPQHF,TGTGCCAGCAGTTTGGGGACAGGGGTTAATCAGCCCCAGCATTTT